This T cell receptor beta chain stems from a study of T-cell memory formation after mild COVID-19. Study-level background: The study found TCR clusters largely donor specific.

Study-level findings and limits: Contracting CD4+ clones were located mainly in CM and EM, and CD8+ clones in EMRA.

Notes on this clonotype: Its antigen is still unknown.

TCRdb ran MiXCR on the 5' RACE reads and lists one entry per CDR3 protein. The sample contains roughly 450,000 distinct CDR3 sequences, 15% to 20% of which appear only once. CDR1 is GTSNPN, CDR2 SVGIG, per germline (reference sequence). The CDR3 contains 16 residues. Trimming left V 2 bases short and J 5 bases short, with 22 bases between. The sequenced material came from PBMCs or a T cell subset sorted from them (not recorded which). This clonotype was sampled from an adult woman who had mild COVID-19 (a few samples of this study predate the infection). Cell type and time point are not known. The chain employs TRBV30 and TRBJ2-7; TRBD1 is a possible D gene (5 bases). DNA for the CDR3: TGTGCCTGGAGTCCCCATGTTTCAGGGCCTCGGAACGAGCAGTACTTC. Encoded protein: CAWSPHVSGPRNEQYF.